These T cell receptor beta chains were read from a single sample in a study of patients and donors after allogeneic stem cell transplantation. TCRdb independently ran MiXCR on the RT-PCR reads; one entry per CDR3 protein. Among more than 850,000 distinct CDR3 sequences listed, roughly 17% were seen once. Sequencing was performed on blood, either unsorted or a sorted T cell fraction (not recorded which). The origin of the receptors is a human donor who was either an allogeneic HSCT recipient or a stem cell or donor lymphocyte infusion donor (not recorded which). It is not recorded whose cells these are; they may come from a transplant donor. Each CDR3 is given with its conserved first and last residue. D genes are given only for firm matches. Not all rows give a size; the values are once, few, many and, for expanded clones, a class.

d_call	clone_size	j_call	v_call	cdr3_length	cdr3_aa	cdr3_nt
NA	few	TRBJ1-2	TRBV12-3/TRBV12-4	14	CASSEQTRVYGYTF	TGTGCCAGCAGTGAACAGACGAGGGTCTATGGCTACACCTTC
NA	many	TRBJ2-1	TRBV4-2	20	CASSQDGQRNIQGHYNEQFF	TGTGCCAGCAGCCAAGACGGCCAGCGGAACATCCAGGGCCATTACAATGAGCAGTTCTTC
NA	few	TRBJ2-1	TRBV5-4	13	CASSPGQINEQFF	TGTGCCAGCAGCCCAGGACAGATCAATGAGCAGTTCTTC
NA	NA	TRBJ2-1	TRBV20-1	15	CSAVTGELSYNEQFF	TGCAGTGCAGTAACGGGGGAACTCTCCTACAATGAGCAGTTCTTC
NA	NA	TRBJ2-3	TRBV12-3/TRBV12-4	17	CASGSSRFPLSTDTQYF	TGTGCCAGCGGGTCATCCAGGTTCCCCCTAAGCACAGATACGCAGTATTTT
NA	few	TRBJ1-2	TRBV5-1	15	CASSYGEFGGYGYTF	TGCGCCAGCAGCTACGGCGAGTTTGGGGGATATGGCTACACCTTC
NA	few	TRBJ2-6	TRBV6-2/TRBV6-3	15	CASSFTLSGANVLTF	TGTGCCAGCAGCTTTACTCTCTCTGGGGCCAACGTCCTGACTTTC
NA	NA	TRBJ2-3	TRBV12-3/TRBV12-4	12	CASGRLADTQYF	TGTGCCAGCGGAAGACTGGCAGATACGCAGTATTTT
NA	few	TRBJ2-7	TRBV5-1	14	CASSHLDLRYEQYF	TGCGCCAGCAGCCATTTAGATCTGAGGTACGAGCAGTACTTC
NA	many	TRBJ1-1	TRBV5-1	14	CASSLRPLNTEAFF	TGTGCCAGCAGTTTGCGACCCTTGAACACTGAAGCTTTCTTT
NA	few	TRBJ2-1	TRBV30	12	CAWKPTAIEQFF	TGTGCCTGGAAGCCTACGGCAATTGAGCAGTTCTTC
NA	few	TRBJ1-1	TRBV5-1	15	CASSLNRTPNTEAFF	TGCGCCAGCAGCTTGAACAGAACTCCGAACACTGAAGCTTTCTTT
NA	NA	TRBJ2-7	TRBV5-1	16	CASSPREGSSSYEQYF	TGCGCCAGCAGCCCCCGTGAGGGCTCCAGCTCCTACGAGCAGTACTTC
TRBD2	NA	TRBJ2-5	TRBV6-1	15	CASSPTAGAGETQYF	TGTGCCAGCAGTCCTACTGCGGGAGCAGGAGAGACCCAGTACTTC
TRBD2	NA	TRBJ2-5	TRBV12-3/TRBV12-4	19	CTSSSGRGLAGGLQETQYF	TGTACCAGCAGTTCGGGAAGGGGACTAGCGGGGGGACTCCAAGAGACCCAGTACTTC
TRBD1	few	TRBJ2-4	TRBV10-3	13	CAARGTDKNIQYF	TGTGCCGCAAGAGGGACAGACAAAAACATTCAGTACTTC
TRBD1	NA	TRBJ1-1	TRBV29-1	15	CSVPQTGPMNTEAFF	TGCAGCGTTCCACAGACAGGGCCAATGAACACTGAAGCTTTCTTT
TRBD1	NA	TRBJ1-1	TRBV5-6	11	CASSSGGSAFF	TGTGCCAGCAGCTCAGGGGGCTCAGCTTTCTTT
NA	few	TRBJ2-1	TRBV20-1	15	CSARVALRSYNEQFF	TGCAGTGCTAGAGTTGCACTACGCTCCTACAATGAGCAGTTCTTC
NA	NA	TRBJ1-5	TRBV7-2	15	CASSPDSARHQPQHF	TGTGCCAGCAGCCCGGACAGCGCTCGGCATCAGCCCCAGCATTTT
NA	NA	TRBJ2-7	TRBV6-1	14	CASSGAPSTYEQYF	TGTGCCAGCAGTGGAGCCCCCTCCACCTACGAGCAGTACTTC
NA	NA	TRBJ2-1	TRBV4-1	13	CASSHLIGNEQFF	TGCGCCAGCAGCCACCTCATCGGGAATGAGCAGTTCTTC
NA	NA	TRBJ1-3	TRBV7-2	15	CASSLLGTQGNTIYF	TGTGCCAGCAGCCTCTTGGGAACGCAGGGAAACACCATATATTTT
NA	many	TRBJ1-1	TRBV2	13	CASSPALNTEAFF	TGTGCCAGCAGTCCGGCGTTGAACACTGAAGCTTTCTTT
TRBD1	NA	TRBJ2-7	TRBV20-1	14	CSARTIRGLYEQYF	TGCAGTGCTAGGACCATCAGGGGGCTCTACGAGCAGTACTTC
NA	once	TRBJ2-3	TRBV4-1	21	CASSHTIKRGRGSTSTDTQYF	TGCGCCAGCAGCCATACAATCAAAAGGGGGCGGGGGAGCACTAGCACAGATACGCAGTATTTT